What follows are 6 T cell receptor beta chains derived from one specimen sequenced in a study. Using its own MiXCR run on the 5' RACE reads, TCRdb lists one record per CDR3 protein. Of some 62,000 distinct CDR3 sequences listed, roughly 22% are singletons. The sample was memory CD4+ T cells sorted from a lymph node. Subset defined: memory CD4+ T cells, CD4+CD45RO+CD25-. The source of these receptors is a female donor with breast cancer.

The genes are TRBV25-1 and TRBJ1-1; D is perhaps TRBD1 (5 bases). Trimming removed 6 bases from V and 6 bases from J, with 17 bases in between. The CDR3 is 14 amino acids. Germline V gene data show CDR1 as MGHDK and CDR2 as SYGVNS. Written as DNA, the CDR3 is TGTGCCAGCAGGGGGCTCGGGCCGCACGCTGAAGCTTTCTTT. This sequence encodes CASRGLGPHAEAFF.

CDR3 DNA: TGTGCCAGCAGAGGGGGAAACACCATATATTTT. Residues: CASRGGNTIYF. The chain has TRBV13 and TRBJ1-3; D ambiguous. Looked up from germline, CDR1 is PRHDT and CDR2 is FYEKMQ (reference sequence). V lost 6 bases and J 4 bases, leaving 4 bases between the germline ends. This CDR3 spans 11 amino acids.

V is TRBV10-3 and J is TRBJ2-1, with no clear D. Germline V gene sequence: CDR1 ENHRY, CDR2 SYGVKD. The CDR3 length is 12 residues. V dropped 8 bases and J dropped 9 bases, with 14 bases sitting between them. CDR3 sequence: CAIGESRAEQFF. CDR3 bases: TGTGCCATCGGGGAAAGTAGAGCTGAGCAGTTCTTC.

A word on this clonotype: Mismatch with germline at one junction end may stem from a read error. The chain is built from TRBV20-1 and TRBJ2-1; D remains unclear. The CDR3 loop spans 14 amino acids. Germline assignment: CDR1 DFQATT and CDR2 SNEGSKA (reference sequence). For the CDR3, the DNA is TGCAGTTCCCAAATCGGGTCTAACTACAATGAGCATTTCTTC. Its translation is CSSQIGSNYNEHFF.

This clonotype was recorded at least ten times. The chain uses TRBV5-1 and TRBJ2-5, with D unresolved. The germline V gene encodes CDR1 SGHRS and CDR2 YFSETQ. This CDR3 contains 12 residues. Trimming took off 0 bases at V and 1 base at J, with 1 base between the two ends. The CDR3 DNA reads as TGCGCCAGCAGCTTGGGCCAAGAGACCCAGTACTTC. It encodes CASSLGQETQYF.

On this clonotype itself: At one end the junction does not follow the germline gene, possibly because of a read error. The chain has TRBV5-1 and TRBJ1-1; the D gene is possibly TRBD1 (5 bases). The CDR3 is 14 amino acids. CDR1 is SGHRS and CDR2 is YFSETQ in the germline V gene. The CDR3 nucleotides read TGCGCCAGCAGGCTCGGGACGCCAAACACTGAAGCTGTCTTT. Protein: CASRLGTPNTEAVF.